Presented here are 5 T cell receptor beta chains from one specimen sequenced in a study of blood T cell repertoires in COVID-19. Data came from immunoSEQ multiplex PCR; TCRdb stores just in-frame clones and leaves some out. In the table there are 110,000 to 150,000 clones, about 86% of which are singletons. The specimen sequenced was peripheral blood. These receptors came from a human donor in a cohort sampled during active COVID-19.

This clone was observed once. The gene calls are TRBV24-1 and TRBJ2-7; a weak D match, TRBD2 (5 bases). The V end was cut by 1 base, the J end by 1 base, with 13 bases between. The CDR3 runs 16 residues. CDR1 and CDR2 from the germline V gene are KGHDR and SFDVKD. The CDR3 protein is CATSDFGSEESYEQYF. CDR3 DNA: TGTGCCACCAGTGATTTTGGTAGCGAAGAGTCCTACGAGCAGTACTTC.

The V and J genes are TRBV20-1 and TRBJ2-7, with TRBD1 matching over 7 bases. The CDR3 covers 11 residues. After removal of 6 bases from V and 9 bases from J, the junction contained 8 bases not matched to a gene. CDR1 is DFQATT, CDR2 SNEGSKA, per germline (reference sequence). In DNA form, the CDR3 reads TGCAGTGCCACACAGGGGTCGGGGCAGTACTTC. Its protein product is CSATQGSGQYF.

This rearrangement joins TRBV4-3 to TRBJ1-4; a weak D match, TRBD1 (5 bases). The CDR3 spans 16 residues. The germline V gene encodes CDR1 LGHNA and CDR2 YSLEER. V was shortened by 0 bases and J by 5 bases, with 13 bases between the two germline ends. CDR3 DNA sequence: TGCGCCAGCAGCCAAGACAGACAGCCCATCAATGAAAAACTGTTTTTT. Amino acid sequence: CASSQDRQPINEKLFF.

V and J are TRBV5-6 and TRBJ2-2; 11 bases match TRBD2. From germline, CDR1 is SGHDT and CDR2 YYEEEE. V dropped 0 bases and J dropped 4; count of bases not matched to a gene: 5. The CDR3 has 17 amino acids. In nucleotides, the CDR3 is TGTGCCAGCAGCTTGGTGCTAGCGGGAGGAGGCACCGGGGAGCTGTTTTTT. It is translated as CASSLVLAGGGTGELFF. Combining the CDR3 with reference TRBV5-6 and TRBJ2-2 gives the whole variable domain DAGVTQSPTHLIKTRGQQVTLRCSPKSGHDTVSWYQQALGQGPQFIFQYYEEEERQRGNFPDRFSGHQFPNYSSELNVNALLLGDSALYLCASSLVLAGGGTGELFFGEGSRLTVL.

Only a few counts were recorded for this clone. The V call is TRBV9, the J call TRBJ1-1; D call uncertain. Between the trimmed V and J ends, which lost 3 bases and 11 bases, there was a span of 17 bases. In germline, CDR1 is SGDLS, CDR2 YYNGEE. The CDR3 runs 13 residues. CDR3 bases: TGTGCCAGCAGCGCCATCTTCAACGGGGTTGCTTTCTTT. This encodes CASSAIFNGVAFF.